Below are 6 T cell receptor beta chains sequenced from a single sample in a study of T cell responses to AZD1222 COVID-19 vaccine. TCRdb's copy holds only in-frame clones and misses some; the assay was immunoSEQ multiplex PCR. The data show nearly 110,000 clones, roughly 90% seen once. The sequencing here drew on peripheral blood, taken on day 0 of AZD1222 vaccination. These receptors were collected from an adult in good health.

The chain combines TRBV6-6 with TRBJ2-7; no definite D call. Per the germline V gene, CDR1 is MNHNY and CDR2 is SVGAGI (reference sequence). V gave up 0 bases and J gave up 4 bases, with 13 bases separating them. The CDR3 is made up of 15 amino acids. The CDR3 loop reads CASSYSSLWLYEQYF. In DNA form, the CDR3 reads TGTGCCAGCAGTTACTCTTCCCTATGGTTGTACGAGCAGTACTTC.

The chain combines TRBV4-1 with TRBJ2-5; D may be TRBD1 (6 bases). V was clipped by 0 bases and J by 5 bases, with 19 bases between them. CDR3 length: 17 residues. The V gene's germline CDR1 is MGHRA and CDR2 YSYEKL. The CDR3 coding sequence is TGCGCCAGCAGCCAAGATCCGATACAGGGTCGTATGGAGACCCAGTACTTC. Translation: CASSQDPIQGRMETQYF.

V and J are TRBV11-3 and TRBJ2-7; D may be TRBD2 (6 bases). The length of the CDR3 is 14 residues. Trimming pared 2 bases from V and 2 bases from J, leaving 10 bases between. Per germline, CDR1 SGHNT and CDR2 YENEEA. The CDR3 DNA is TGTGCCAGCAGCTTACGGGGGAGCCCCTACGAGCAGTACTTC. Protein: CASSLRGSPYEQYF. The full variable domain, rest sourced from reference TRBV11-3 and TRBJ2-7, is EAGVVQSPRYKIIEKKQPVAFWCNPISGHNTLYWYLQNLGQGPELLIRYENEEAVDDSQLPKDRFSAERLKGVDSTLKIQPAELGDSAVYLCASSLRGSPYEQYFGPGTRLTVT.

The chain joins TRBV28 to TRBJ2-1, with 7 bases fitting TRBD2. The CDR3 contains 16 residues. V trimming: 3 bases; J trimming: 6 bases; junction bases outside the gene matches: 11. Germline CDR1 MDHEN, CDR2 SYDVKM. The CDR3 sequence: CASSFWGGSRANEQFF. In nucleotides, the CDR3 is TGTGCCAGCAGTTTCTGGGGCGGGAGTCGGGCCAATGAGCAGTTCTTC. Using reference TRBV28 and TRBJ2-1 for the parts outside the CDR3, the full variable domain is DVKVTQSSRYLVKRTGEKVFLECVQDMDHENMFWYRQDPGLGLRLIYFSYDVKMKEKGDIPEGYSVSREKKERFSLILESASTNQTSMYLCASSFWGGSRANEQFFGPGTRLTVL.

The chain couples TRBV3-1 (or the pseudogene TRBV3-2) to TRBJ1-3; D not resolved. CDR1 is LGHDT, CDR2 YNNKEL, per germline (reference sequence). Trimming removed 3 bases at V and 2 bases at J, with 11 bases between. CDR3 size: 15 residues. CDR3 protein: CASSQDPGAGNTIYF. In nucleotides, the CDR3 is TGTGCCAGCAGCCAGGATCCTGGTGCTGGAAACACCATATATTTT.

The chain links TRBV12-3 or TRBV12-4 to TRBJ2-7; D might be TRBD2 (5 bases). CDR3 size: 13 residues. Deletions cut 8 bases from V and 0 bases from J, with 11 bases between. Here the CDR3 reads CASLSASSYEQYF. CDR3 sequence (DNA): TGTGCCAGCCTTAGCGCTAGCTCCTACGAGCAGTACTTC.